The present TCR beta chain was sequenced within a study of T cells in pancreatic ductal adenocarcinoma. The study's findings and limits: Tumor and blood clonality did not differ significantly, about 0.11 versus 0.078. Tumor samples had fewer productive templates and around 7.2-fold fewer unique clonotypes than blood. Tumor-versus-blood clonality comparisons may be biased toward lower tumor diversity.

For this clone: Its target is unknown.

Germline V gene sequence: CDR1 MNHEY, CDR2 SVGAGI. This CDR3 spans 15 amino acids. V gave up 0 bases and J gave up 3 bases, with 12 bases separating them. Surgery without prior neoadjuvant therapy was the treatment of the selected pancreatic ductal adenocarcinoma patients. Profiled with immunoSEQ multiplex PCR; TCRdb holds only in-frame clones, not every one. The sample has 100,000 or so clones, over 90% seen once; the top ten hold roughly 3.1%. This sequence was found in a human donor with pancreatic ductal adenocarcinoma. The gene calls are TRBV6-5 and TRBJ2-7; TRBD2 is a possible D gene (6 bases). The sample consisted of PBMCs. This CDR3 reads CASSYSKQEGYEQYF. CDR3 bases: TGTGCCAGCAGTTACTCGAAACAGGAGGGCTACGAGCAGTACTTC.